The rows below give T cell receptor beta chains drawn from one sample of a study of T cells after yellow fever vaccination. TCRdb re-analysed the 5' RACE reads in MiXCR, keeping a single row per CDR3 protein. The data show hundreds of thousands of distinct CDR3 sequences, with around 12% seen just once and approximately 3.4% held by the top ten. Specimen: CD4+ T cells sorted from PBMCs, collected 15 days after the yellow fever booster vaccination. These receptors were obtained from a man aged 18 to 29 who received the YFV17D yellow fever vaccine. Both conserved end residues are part of each CDR3. D genes are given only for firm matches. Where a row states a size, it is once, few, many or the class of an expanded clone; other rows omit it.

cdr3_length | clone_size | d_call | j_call | v_call | cdr3_aa | cdr3_nt
16 | few | TRBD2 | TRBJ2-6 | TRBV12-3/TRBV12-4 | CASSRRGGIGANVLTF | TGTGCCAGCAGCCGCCGGGGAGGGATCGGGGCCAACGTCCTGACTTTC
16 | many | - | TRBJ2-1 | TRBV20-1 | CSASIHSPAGYNEQFF | TGCAGTGCCTCAATCCATAGTCCCGCGGGCTACAATGAGCAGTTCTTC
15 | - | TRBD1 | TRBJ1-2 | TRBV6-1 | CASRLGQSDSYGYTF | TGTGCCAGCAGGCTGGGACAGTCGGATTCTTATGGCTACACCTTC
16 | few | TRBD1 | TRBJ2-5 | TRBV6-2/TRBV6-3 | CASSYSHRQGRETQYF | TGTGCCAGCAGTTACTCGCACCGACAGGGGCGAGAGACCCAGTACTTC
14 | - | - | TRBJ2-5 | TRBV5-5 | CASSRGPPPETQYF | TGTGCCAGCAGCAGGGGTCCTCCCCCAGAGACCCAGTACTTC
15 | - | TRBD1 | TRBJ1-1 | TRBV5-1 | CASSPEGGTGDRAFF | TGCGCCAGCAGCCCCGAAGGCGGGACAGGGGATCGGGCTTTCTTT
12 | few | TRBD1 | TRBJ2-1 | TRBV3-1 | CASSLDRGRQFF | TGTGCCAGCAGCCTGGACAGGGGGCGGCAGTTCTTC
14 | many | - | TRBJ1-3 | TRBV20-1 | CSARQGSSGNTIYF | TGCAGTGCTAGACAGGGTAGCTCTGGAAACACCATATATTTT
15 | few | TRBD1 | TRBJ2-6 | TRBV24-1 | CATSRGQAGANVLTF | TGTGCCACCAGTAGGGGACAGGCCGGGGCCAACGTCCTGACTTTC
13 | - | - | TRBJ2-3 | TRBV6-2/TRBV6-3 | CASSYVGADTQYF | TGTGCCAGCAGTTACGTCGGGGCAGATACGCAGTATTTT
16 | few | TRBD1 | TRBJ2-3 | TRBV7-6 | CASGFSGDRTTDTQYF | TGTGCCAGCGGGTTTTCAGGGGACAGAACGACAGATACGCAGTATTTT
14 | - | - | TRBJ2-3 | TRBV5-1 | CASSYSSLVDTQYF | TGCGCCAGCAGCTACTCTTCCCTTGTCGATACGCAGTATTTT
15 | few | - | TRBJ2-3 | TRBV6-1 | CASSDRGFSTDTQYF | TGTGCCAGCAGTGATCGGGGCTTTAGCACAGATACGCAGTATTTT
14 | few | TRBD1 | TRBJ2-3 | TRBV10-3 | CATWDRESTDTQYF | TGTGCCACCTGGGACAGGGAAAGCACAGATACGCAGTATTTT
13 | - | - | TRBJ1-1 | TRBV7-2 | CASSPRRVGEAFF | TGTGCCAGCAGCCCCCGCCGAGTGGGCGAAGCTTTCTTT
14 | few | - | TRBJ1-5 | TRBV5-1 | CASSAAGDAQPQHF | TGCGCCAGCAGCGCAGCAGGGGACGCTCAGCCCCAGCATTTT
14 | few | - | TRBJ1-2 | TRBV5-1 | CASSLAGPSDGYTF | TGCGCCAGCAGCTTGGCGGGGCCCTCCGATGGCTACACCTTC
12 | few | TRBD1 | TRBJ1-1 | TRBV5-1 | CASSIIQGEAFF | TGCGCCAGCAGCATAATACAGGGGGAAGCTTTCTTT
15 | - | - | TRBJ2-7 | TRBV6-5 | CASSYGGSSSYEQYF | TGTGCCAGCAGTTACGGGGGTAGCAGCTCCTACGAGCAGTACTTC
14 | few | - | TRBJ2-3 | TRBV24-1 | CATSVHRDTDTQYF | TGTGCCACCAGTGTGCACAGGGACACAGATACGCAGTATTTT
14 | - | TRBD2 | TRBJ2-2 | TRBV12-3/TRBV12-4 | CASSLAGWSGELFF | TGTGCCAGCAGTCTAGCGGGGTGGTCCGGGGAGCTGTTTTTT
14 | many | - | TRBJ2-3 | TRBV5-1 | CASSPSGDTDTQYF | TGCGCCAGCAGCCCGAGCGGTGACACAGATACGCAGTATTTT
17 | few | - | TRBJ1-1 | TRBV4-3 | CASSQALGTGMNTEAFF | TGCGCCAGCAGCCAAGCACTAGGGACGGGGATGAACACTGAAGCTTTCTTT
17 | - | TRBD2 | TRBJ2-3 | TRBV6-5 | CASSYSIGSGLSDTQYF | TGTGCCAGCAGTTACTCGATCGGTAGCGGGCTGTCAGATACGCAGTATTTT
15 | - | - | TRBJ2-4 | TRBV3-2 | CASSQYCSDKNIQYF | TGTGCCAGCAGCCAATACTGCTCAGATAAAAACATTCAGTACTTC
13 | many | - | TRBJ2-3 | TRBV20-1 | CSQKWRGTDTQYF | TGCAGTCAAAAGTGGAGAGGGACAGATACGCAGTATTTT
15 | few | - | TRBJ2-5 | TRBV5-6 | CASSLVRQGGATQYF | TGTGCCAGCAGCTTGGTGCGACAGGGAGGGGCGACCCAGTACTTC
15 | once | - | TRBJ1-2 | TRBV7-2 | CASSPLQGGSYGYTF | TGTGCCAGCAGCCCATTACAGGGTGGTTCGTATGGCTACACCTTC
17 | - | TRBD1 | TRBJ1-3 | TRBV7-9 | CASSHRTGFRSGNTIYF | TGTGCCAGCAGTCATAGGACAGGTTTTAGGTCTGGAAACACCATATATTTT
14 | - | - | TRBJ1-1 | TRBV20-1 | CSARELQVSTEAFF | TGCAGTGCTAGGGAGTTACAGGTATCTACAGAAGCTTTCTTT
16 | few | TRBD1 | TRBJ2-3 | TRBV12-5 | CASGLGRTGQGDTQYF | TGTGCTAGTGGTTTGGGACGGACAGGGCAGGGAGATACGCAGTATTTT
14 | - | TRBD1 | TRBJ1-1 | TRBV20-1 | CSADPGGAYTEAFF | TGCAGTGCGGACCCAGGGGGCGCGTACACTGAAGCTTTCTTT
15 | many | - | TRBJ2-2 | TRBV7-9 | CASSPSVANTGELFF | TGTGCCAGCAGTCCTAGCGTTGCGAACACCGGGGAGCTGTTTTTT
14 | - | TRBD1 | TRBJ1-2 | TRBV20-1 | CSANRQGAYYGYTF | TGCAGTGCAAACCGACAGGGGGCGTACTATGGCTACACCTTC
13 | many | - | TRBJ2-2 | TRBV12-3/TRBV12-4 | CAISHRNTGELFF | TGTGCCATAAGCCACAGGAACACCGGGGAGCTGTTTTTT
12 | - | - | TRBJ1-2 | TRBV12-3/TRBV12-4 | CASSFQAGGYTF | TGTGCCAGCAGTTTCCAAGCAGGTGGCTACACCTTC
14 | - | - | TRBJ1-6 | TRBV7-8 | CASSFAGDNSPLHF | TGTGCCAGCAGCTTCGCAGGAGATAATTCACCCCTCCACTTT
13 | many | - | TRBJ2-1 | TRBV7-2 | CASSFAGVNEQFF | TGTGCCAGCAGCTTTGCTGGAGTCAATGAGCAGTTCTTC
12 | - | - | TRBJ2-3 | TRBV2 | CASSGRGDTQYF | TGTGCCAGCAGTGGCCGGGGAGATACGCAGTATTTT
14 | many | TRBD1 | TRBJ2-5 | TRBV5-1 | CASSSTGGQETQYF | TGCGCCAGCAGCTCAACAGGGGGCCAAGAGACCCAGTACTTC
16 | few | TRBD2 | TRBJ2-3 | TRBV5-1 | CASSLERGGSGDTQYF | TGCGCCAGCAGCTTGGAGCGGGGGGGTAGTGGAGATACGCAGTATTTT
11 | few | - | TRBJ2-7 | TRBV3-1 | CASSQGLEQYF | TGTGCCAGCAGCCAAGGTCTCGAGCAGTACTTC
16 | - | TRBD1 | TRBJ2-5 | TRBV5-1 | CASSGGTGGYQETQYF | TGCGCCAGCAGCGGCGGGACAGGGGGGTACCAAGAGACCCAGTACTTC
16 | - | - | TRBJ2-1 | TRBV7-2 | CASSPAYILGYNEQFF | TGTGCCAGCAGCCCGGCGTATATCCTGGGCTACAATGAGCAGTTCTTC
17 | few | TRBD2 | TRBJ2-1 | TRBV7-6 | CASSLGTSRSSYNEQFF | TGTGCCAGCAGCCTCGGGACTAGCCGAAGCTCCTACAATGAGCAGTTCTTC
16 | few | TRBD1 | TRBJ1-6 | TRBV4-3 | CASSQEATGAGSPLHF | TGCGCCAGCAGCCAAGAAGCTACAGGGGCGGGTTCACCCCTCCACTTT
15 | - | - | TRBJ2-7 | TRBV2 | CASRLGGLASYEQYF | TGTGCCAGCAGACTTGGGGGCCTAGCGAGCTACGAGCAGTACTTC
14 | - | - | TRBJ1-1 | TRBV4-3 | CASSQLQARGGAFF | TGCGCCAGCAGCCAACTCCAAGCAAGAGGCGGAGCTTTCTTT
12 | few | - | TRBJ2-5 | TRBV18 | CASSPGTETQYF | TGTGCCAGCTCACCAGGAACCGAGACCCAGTACTTC
14 | - | - | TRBJ1-6 | TRBV4-3 | CASSLGRTNSPLHF | TGCGCCAGCAGCCTGGGACGGACAAATTCACCCCTCCACTTT
16 | few | TRBD1 | TRBJ1-6 | TRBV10-3 | CAISEKDRGKNSPLHF | TGTGCCATCAGTGAGAAGGACAGGGGAAAAAATTCACCCCTCCACTTT
13 | few | - | TRBJ2-1 | TRBV12-3/TRBV12-4 | CASSLSIYNEQFF | TGTGCCAGCAGTTTATCTATTTACAATGAGCAGTTCTTC
19 | - | - | TRBJ2-4 | TRBV7-2 | CASSLDRRAGALAKNIQYF | TGTGCCAGCAGCTTAGATAGGCGGGCGGGGGCACTAGCCAAAAACATTCAGTACTTC